A single sample is the source of the 21 T cell receptor beta chains below, sequenced in a study of control samples from healthy donors and cancer patients. Method: immunoSEQ multiplex PCR; TCRdb's copy keeps in-frame clones and lacks some. The data contain tens of thousands of clones, 80% to 90% of them singletons. Specimen: PBMCs. All receptors derive from a woman in her 50s with lung cancer.

V is TRBV6-6 and J is TRBJ2-4; the D gene could be TRBD1 or TRBD2 (6 bases each). Germline loops: CDR1 MNHNY, CDR2 SVGAGI (reference sequence). This CDR3 has 14 amino acids. The V gene lost 5 bases and the J gene lost 4 bases, with 12 bases spanning the gap. The CDR3 nucleotides read TGTGCCAGCAGTCACAGGGACTCAAAAAACATTCAGTACTTC. Translated, it gives CASSHRDSKNIQYF.

The chain couples TRBV10-2 to TRBJ1-1, with D unresolved. Trimming cost V 4 bases and J 0 bases, with 9 bases left between them. Germline loops: CDR1 WSHSY, CDR2 SAAADI. The CDR3 extends over 14 amino acids. The CDR3 is CASSGITVNTEAFF. For the CDR3, the DNA is TGCGCCAGCAGTGGTATAACGGTGAACACTGAAGCTTTCTTT.

V is TRBV7-9 and J is TRBJ2-1; no reliable D call. The V end lost 4 bases, the J end lost 12 bases, and 13 bases lay between the germline ends. Germline assignment: CDR1 SEHNR and CDR2 FQNEAQ (reference sequence). CDR3 length equals 12 residues. The DNA of the CDR3 is TGTGCCAGCAGCTCCGACACCCTACCGCAGTTCTTC. Translating it yields CASSSDTLPQFF.

V usage is TRBV19 and J usage is TRBJ2-6, with D unresolved. The length of the CDR3 is 13 residues. V was shortened by 10 bases and J by 0 bases, with 7 bases between the two germline ends. The germline V gene encodes CDR1 LNHDA and CDR2 SQIVND (reference sequence). CDR3 nucleotide sequence: TGTGCCACCACAGTCTCTGGGGCCAACGTCCTGACTTTC. As protein: CATTVSGANVLTF.

The rearrangement uses TRBV28 and TRBJ2-7; no firm D call. CDR1 MDHEN and CDR2 SYDVKM come from the germline V gene. The CDR3 consists of 12 residues. V gave up 4 bases and J gave up 6 bases, with 10 bases separating them. Here the CDR3 DNA reads TGTGCCAGCAGTTCCCCGCTTCTCGAGCAGTACTTC. It encodes CASSSPLLEQYF. Based on the CDR3 plus reference TRBV28 and TRBJ2-7, the full variable domain is DVKVTQSSRYLVKRTGEKVFLECVQDMDHENMFWYRQDPGLGLRLIYFSYDVKMKEKGDIPEGYSVSREKKERFSLILESASTNQTSMYLCASSSPLLEQYFGPGTRLTVT.

The rearrangement joins TRBV7-9 to TRBJ1-1; 7 bases map to TRBD1. Germline-derived CDR1 and CDR2 are SEHNR and FQNEAQ (reference sequence). This CDR3 contains 15 residues. The J segment lost 2 bases and the V segment lost 1 base, leaving 4 bases of the junction unmatched. The CDR3 DNA sequence: TGTGCCAGCAGCTTAGTAAACAGGGGCAACACTGAAGCTTTCTTT. This encodes CASSLVNRGNTEAFF.

In this sample, this clone turned up once. The genes are TRBV6-6 and TRBJ2-3, with TRBD1 identical over 7 bases. Germline V gene lookup returns CDR1 MNHNY and CDR2 SVGAGI (reference sequence). The CDR3 is 14 residues long. J was trimmed by 4 bases and V by 6 bases; bases with no gene match: 7. CDR3 coding DNA: TGTGCCAGCAGGATGACAGGGAGCGCAGATACGCAGTATTTT. It is translated as CASRMTGSADTQYF.

The chain joins TRBV7-9 to TRBJ1-5; 7 nucleotides align to TRBD1. The CDR3 extends over 16 amino acids. Germline V gene lookup returns CDR1 SEHNR and CDR2 FQNEAQ (reference sequence). The ends lost 2 bases at V and 4 bases at J; junction bases unmatched: 8. CDR3 region: CASSLWSTGENQPQHF. CDR3 DNA sequence: TGTGCCAGCAGCTTATGGTCCACAGGGGAGAATCAGCCCCAGCATTTT.

The CDR3 bases are TGTGCCAGCAGTTTATATCAGGGATTGACTGAAGCTTTCTTT. It specifies CASSLYQGLTEAFF. V usage is TRBV27 and J usage is TRBJ1-1, with D perhaps TRBD1 (5 bases). Per germline, CDR1 MNHEY and CDR2 SMNVEV (reference sequence). This CDR3 is 14 amino acids long. V gave up 1 base and J gave up 5 bases, with 11 bases separating them.

This chain joins TRBV5-5 and TRBJ2-5; 10 bases agree with TRBD1. The V gene's germline CDR1 is SGHKS and CDR2 YYEKEE (reference sequence). Trimming took 3 bases from V and 3 from J; bases not matched to a gene: 8. This CDR3 spans 16 amino acids. In DNA, the CDR3 is TGTGCCAGCAGCTCGCCCTCCGGGACAGGGGAAGAGACCCAGTACTTC. It encodes CASSSPSGTGEETQYF. The complete variable domain, with remaining parts taken from reference TRBV5-5 and TRBJ2-5, reads DAGVTQSPTHLIKTRGQQVTLRCSPISGHKSVSWYQQVLGQGPQFIFQYYEKEERGRGNFPDRFSARQFPNYSSELNVNALLLGDSALYLCASSSPSGTGEETQYFGPGTRLLVL.

This chain links TRBV2 with TRBJ1-6, with TRBD1 matching over 11 bases. V shed 8 bases and J 7 bases; nucleotides not matched to a gene: 4. Germline assignment: CDR1 SNHLY and CDR2 FYNNEI. This CDR3 is built from 14 residues. DNA of the CDR3: TGTGCCAGCGGATGGGACAGGGGGAATTCACCCCTCCACTTT. It yields the protein CASGWDRGNSPLHF.

This rearrangement joins TRBV4-2 to TRBJ1-1; the match to TRBD1 covers 7 bases. Trimming cost V 3 bases and J 3 bases; bases outside gene matches: 7. Germline CDR1 LGHNA, CDR2 YNFKEQ. The CDR3 is 15 amino acids. Written as DNA, the CDR3 is TGTGCCAGCAGCCACCCCCTGCAGGGGGACACTGAAGCTTTCTTT. Translating it yields CASSHPLQGDTEAFF.

The J gene is TRBJ1-4, the V gene TRBV27; 8 bases align to TRBD1. There are 14 residues in the CDR3. CDR1 is MNHEY, CDR2 SMNVEV, per germline (reference sequence). With 3 bases clipped from V and 5 bases from J, the junction kept 2 bases outside the gene matches. CDR3 residues: CASSFRTGNEKLFF. CDR3 DNA sequence: TGTGCCAGCAGTTTCCGGACAGGGAATGAAAAACTGTTTTTT.

This clone has only a few counts. The rearrangement links TRBV7-2 to TRBJ1-2, with a possible D match to TRBD1 (5 bases). V lost 4 bases and J 4 bases, leaving 13 bases between the germline ends. Looked up from germline, CDR1 is SGHTA and CDR2 is FQGNSA. This CDR3 region has 14 residues. CDR3 nucleotides: TGTGCCAGCAGCTCTCCCGGGGCTACCTATGGCTACACCTTC. Amino acids: CASSSPGATYGYTF. Full variable domain (rest looked up from reference TRBV7-2 and TRBJ1-2): GAGVSQSPSNKVTEKGKDVELRCDPISGHTALYWYRQSLGQGLEFLIYFQGNSAPDKSGLPSDRFSAERTGGSVSTLTIQRTQQEDSAVYLCASSSPGATYGYTFGSGTRLTVV.

V gene TRBV10-3 combines with J gene TRBJ2-1; 7 bases line up with TRBD1. The CDR3 spans 13 residues. Germline V CDR1 and CDR2: ENHRY, SYGVKD. With V trimmed by 6 bases and J by 4 bases, 3 bases remained unmatched. In DNA form, the CDR3 reads TGTGCCATCAGCCGACAGGGTTACAATGAGCAGTTCTTC. Translated: CAISRQGYNEQFF.

The chain couples TRBV6-5 to TRBJ1-1, with TRBD1 matching 8 bases. With V trimmed by 6 bases and J by 0 bases, 6 bases remained unmatched. The CDR3 sequence is 15 residues long. CDR1 is MNHEY, CDR2 SVGAGI, per germline. CDR3 in amino acids: CASRGTGLMNTEAFF. CDR3 nucleotide sequence: TGTGCCAGCAGGGGGACAGGACTCATGAACACTGAAGCTTTCTTT.

This clone is a singleton in its sample. The chain combines TRBV11-2 with TRBJ1-1; the D is unclear. Germline CDR1 is SGHAT and CDR2 is FQNNGV. Trimming left V 5 bases short and J 2 bases short, with 12 bases between. This CDR3 is built from 14 residues. The CDR3: CASSVTYTNTEAFF. The CDR3 DNA is TGTGCCAGCAGCGTAACCTACACCAACACTGAAGCTTTCTTT.

This clone was detected only once. This chain uses TRBV9 with TRBJ1-1, with 9 positions matching TRBD1. Germline-derived CDR1 and CDR2 are SGDLS and YYNGEE. Losses at the gene ends were 3 bases for V and 1 base for J; bases not matched to a gene: 4. This CDR3 contains 15 residues. CDR3 DNA sequence: TGTGCCAGCAGCGCCAGGGGACAGGGGAACACTGAAGCTTTCTTT. This codes for CASSARGQGNTEAFF. Together with reference TRBV9 and TRBJ1-1, the CDR3 gives the full variable domain: DSGVTQTPKHLITATGQRVTLRCSPRSGDLSVYWYQQSLDQGLQFLIQYYNGEERAKGNILERFSAQQFPDLHSELNLSSLELGDSALYFCASSARGQGNTEAFFGQGTRLTVV.

This chain connects TRBV7-9 to TRBJ2-6; perhaps TRBD1 as D (5 bases). Looked up from germline, CDR1 is SEHNR and CDR2 is FQNEAQ (reference sequence). The CDR3 has 18 residues. V dropped 5 bases and J dropped 0 bases, with 17 bases sitting between them. For the CDR3, the DNA is TGTGCCAGCAGCCCAACGGACATATTGAGCTCTGGGGCCAACGTCCTGACTTTC. Its translation is CASSPTDILSSGANVLTF.

This chain joins TRBV19 and TRBJ2-3; D perhaps matches TRBD1 (6 bases). The germline V and J ends were trimmed by 5 bases and 4 bases, with 19 bases remaining between them. This CDR3 region has 16 residues. Germline lookup yields CDR1 LNHDA and CDR2 SQIVND (reference sequence). The CDR3: CASSVRQVGSADTQYF. The CDR3, as DNA: TGTGCCAGTAGTGTAAGACAGGTCGGGTCCGCAGATACGCAGTATTTT.

The chain uses TRBV14 and TRBJ2-2; 12 bases align to TRBD2. Germline V gene lookup returns CDR1 SGHDN and CDR2 FVKESK. The CDR3 sequence is 15 residues long. V was clipped by 5 bases and J by 4 bases; unmatched bases: 2. The CDR3 DNA reads TGTGCCAGCAGCAGGGGACTAGCGGGCACCGGGGAGCTGTTTTTT. Amino acid sequence: CASSRGLAGTGELFF.